Following are 27 T cell receptor beta chains from one sample sequenced in a study of T cells in Graves' hyperthyroidism and ophthalmopathy. RNA transcripts provided the source from which TCR beta CDR3 regions were amplified. An initial round of RT-PCR targeting the TCR CDR3 relied on the HTBI primer set. TCRdb re-called the multiplex PCR reads with MiXCR, one entry per CDR3 protein. The table has approximately 600,000 distinct CDR3 sequences, less than 25% seen once. The sequencing input was blood. All receptors come from a man aged 25 to 45 with Graves' ophthalmopathy.

The rearrangement links TRBV5-1 to TRBJ2-1; D is unclear. The CDR3 spans 13 residues. V was pared by 4 bases and J by 8 bases, with 13 bases between. Germline V gene data show CDR1 as SGHRS and CDR2 as YFSETQ. The DNA of the CDR3 is TGCGCCAGCAGCGTGGCTTCCCCGCATGAGCAGTTCTTC. Translated, it gives CASSVASPHEQFF. The full variable domain, in which reference TRBV5-1 and TRBJ2-1 provide the parts outside the CDR3, is KAGVTQTPRYLIKTRGQQVTLSCSPISGHRSVSWYQQTPGQGLQFLFEYFSETQRNKGNFPGRFSGRQFSNSRSEMNVSTLELGDSALYLCASSVASPHEQFFGPGTRLTVL.

This clonotype was counted only a few times. This rearrangement joins TRBV11-1 to TRBJ2-5, with 9 positions matching TRBD1. From germline, CDR1 is SGHAT and CDR2 FQDESV (reference sequence). The CDR3 has 14 residues. V was clipped by 5 bases and J by 6 bases; unmatched bases: 7. CDR3 in DNA: TGTGCCAGCAGCACCGGGACAGGGCTGAAGACCCAGTACTTC. Residues: CASSTGTGLKTQYF.

The J gene is TRBJ2-7, the V gene TRBV6-1, with 12 nucleotides matching TRBD1. With 5 bases clipped from V and 7 bases from J, the junction kept 6 bases outside the gene matches. The CDR3 runs to 14 residues. Germline V gives CDR1 MNHNS, CDR2 SASEGT. The CDR3: CASSTRDRGREQYF. The CDR3 bases are TGTGCCAGCAGTACCCGGGACAGGGGGCGTGAGCAGTACTTC.

In this sample, this clonotype turned up many times. J is TRBJ1-5 and V is TRBV3-1; D not certain. CDR3 size: 15 residues. Germline assignment: CDR1 LGHDT and CDR2 YNNKEL (reference sequence). Trimming cost V 1 base and J 7 bases, with 14 bases left between them. Here the CDR3 DNA reads TGTGCCAGCAGCCAAGGACCCTGGACGGGGCAGCCCCAGCATTTT. Its translation: CASSQGPWTGQPQHF.

There are many counts of this clonotype. The chain combines TRBV5-1 with TRBJ2-2; D gene uncertain. V was trimmed by 1 base and J by 2 bases, leaving 6 bases between them. Looked up from germline, CDR1 is SGHRS and CDR2 is YFSETQ. This CDR3 has 14 residues. The CDR3 sequence: CASSLLSNTGELFF. The CDR3 DNA is TGCGCCAGCAGCTTGCTCAGTAACACCGGGGAGCTGTTTTTT.

V and J are TRBV5-6 and TRBJ1-2, with 7 positions matching TRBD1. In germline, CDR1 is SGHDT, CDR2 YYEEEE. The CDR3 extends over 15 amino acids. J lost 4 bases, V lost 4 bases, and 10 bases had no gene match. The CDR3 nucleotides are TGTGCCAGCAGCCCCTATGACAGGGATGGCTATGGCTACACCTTC. Translating it yields CASSPYDRDGYGYTF.

The chain is built from TRBV6-1 and TRBJ1-1; no clear D. V gave up 9 bases and J gave up 5 bases, with 10 bases separating them. The germline CDR1 and CDR2 sequences are MNHNS and SASEGT. The CDR3 is made up of 11 amino acids. This chain's CDR3 is CASPMATEAFF. CDR3 nucleotides: TGTGCCAGTCCTATGGCTACTGAAGCTTTCTTT.

This clonotype was counted a few times. CDR3 protein: CATSGGQGFYGNQPQHF. The CDR3 nucleotides read TGTGCCACCAGTGGGGGACAGGGGTTTTATGGCAATCAGCCCCAGCATTTT. The V gene is TRBV24-1, the J gene TRBJ1-5, with 10 bases lining up with TRBD1. Germline loops: CDR1 KGHDR, CDR2 SFDVKD. CDR3 length: 17 residues. After removal of 5 bases from V and 2 bases from J, the junction contained 8 bases not matched to a gene.

The CDR3 loop is CASSLEESYEQYF. CDR3 DNA: TGTGCCAGCAGCTTAGAGGAATCCTACGAGCAGTACTTC. The J gene is TRBJ2-7, the V gene TRBV7-9, with no clear D. The V end was cut by 1 base, the J end by 1 base, with 5 bases between. Looked up from germline, CDR1 is SEHNR and CDR2 is FQNEAQ (reference sequence). The CDR3 is 13 residues long.

Many counts were recorded for this clonotype. The rearrangement joins TRBV11-2 to TRBJ1-4, with a weak D call TRBD1 (5 bases). The CDR3 runs to 16 residues. Trimming stripped 6 bases from V and 1 base from J, with 15 bases between. Germline V gene data show CDR1 as SGHAT and CDR2 as FQNNGV. As DNA, the CDR3 is TGTGCCAGCAGAGACGTACGGGGGGGAACTAATGAAAAACTGTTTTTT. Its protein product is CASRDVRGGTNEKLFF.

The genes are TRBV30 and TRBJ2-3; D gene unclear. In germline, CDR1 is GTSNPN, CDR2 SVGIG (reference sequence). The CDR3 is 16 residues long. V shed 3 bases and J shed 0 bases, with 16 bases lying between them. The CDR3 is CAWRGRQHSSTDTQYF. In DNA form, the CDR3 reads TGTGCCTGGAGAGGACGGCAGCACTCTAGCACAGATACGCAGTATTTT.

This clonotype came up many times. The V and J genes are TRBV11-2 and TRBJ1-1; no reliable D call. The CDR3 length is 14 residues. Trimming removed 1 base from V and 0 bases from J, with 6 bases in between. CDR1 SGHAT and CDR2 FQNNGV come from the germline V gene. CDR3 region: CASSLAQMNTEAFF. For the CDR3, the DNA is TGTGCCAGCAGCTTAGCTCAGATGAACACTGAAGCTTTCTTT.

This clonotype occurred many times. The V and J genes are TRBV30 and TRBJ1-5; D is unresolved. This CDR3 is 13 amino acids long. Deletions cut 7 bases from V and 0 bases from J, with 10 bases between. Germline lookup yields CDR1 GTSNPN and CDR2 SVGIG (reference sequence). As DNA, the CDR3 is TGTGCCTACGCACGGGATAGCAATCAGCCCCAGCATTTT. Amino acids: CAYARDSNQPQHF.

There are many counts of this clonotype. This chain joins TRBV18 and TRBJ2-1; 8 bases line up with TRBD1. Germline assignment: CDR1 KGHSH and CDR2 LQKENI. The CDR3 extends over 16 amino acids. Unmatched junction bases numbered 10, after V lost 8 bases and J lost 1 base. The CDR3 spells CASSPLGQGSYNEQFF. DNA for the CDR3: TGTGCCAGCAGCCCTCTAGGACAGGGTTCCTACAATGAGCAGTTCTTC.

This clonotype was found a few times. The chain couples TRBV12-3 or TRBV12-4 to TRBJ2-1; D call uncertain. V was pared by 3 bases and J by 8 bases, with 17 bases between. The CDR3 is 15 residues long. CDR3 sequence: CASSLSLMASHEQFF. The CDR3 DNA sequence: TGTGCCAGCAGTTTGAGTTTGATGGCTTCCCATGAGCAGTTCTTC.

The chain recombines TRBV3-1 with TRBJ2-7; D is uncertain. The CDR3 loop spans 12 amino acids. CDR1 and CDR2 from the germline V gene are LGHDT and YNNKEL (reference sequence). Trimming left V 0 bases short and J 4 bases short, with 4 bases between. The CDR3 reads CASSQDWYEQYF. The CDR3 DNA reads TGTGCCAGCAGCCAAGATTGGTACGAGCAGTACTTC.

This clonotype was observed a handful of times. The V call is TRBV27, the J call TRBJ2-1; 12 bases fit TRBD2. The CDR3 loop spans 15 amino acids. Looked up from germline, CDR1 is MNHEY and CDR2 is SMNVEV (reference sequence). V trimming: 6 bases; J trimming: 8 bases; junction bases outside the gene matches: 8. CDR3 sequence reads: CASSSTSGSLHEQFF. The DNA of the CDR3 is TGTGCCAGCAGCTCGACTAGCGGGAGTTTGCATGAGCAGTTCTTC.

This clonotype showed up just a few times. The chain joins TRBV5-1 to TRBJ2-5; D is ambiguous. From germline, CDR1 is SGHRS and CDR2 YFSETQ. The V and J ends lost 0 bases and 0 bases respectively, with 12 bases between them. The CDR3 runs 16 residues. The CDR3, as DNA: TGCGCCAGCAGCTTGGCCTTGGACCAGTACCAAGAGACCCAGTACTTC. It encodes CASSLALDQYQETQYF.

V and J are TRBV19 and TRBJ2-1; 7 nucleotides line up with TRBD1. Trimming cost V 4 bases and J 5 bases; bases outside gene matches: 5. Germline CDR1 and CDR2: LNHDA and SQIVND (reference sequence). The CDR3 spans 14 residues. Here the CDR3 DNA reads TGTGCCAGTAGTAATGGGGACAGTCACAATGAGCAGTTCTTC. Translated, it gives CASSNGDSHNEQFF. Filled out from reference TRBV19 and TRBJ2-1, the complete variable domain reads DGGITQSPKYLFRKEGQNVTLSCEQNLNHDAMYWYRQDPGQGLRLIYYSQIVNDFQKGDIAEGYSVSREKKESFPLTVTSAQKNPTAFYLCASSNGDSHNEQFFGPGTRLTVL.

The V gene is TRBV6-1, the J gene TRBJ1-4; D is possibly TRBD1 (6 bases). The CDR3 is 16 amino acids. V was cut by 6 bases and J by 2 bases, with 16 bases left in between. In germline, CDR1 is MNHNS, CDR2 SASEGT. CDR3 sequence: CASRVLRGSTNEKLFF. As DNA, the CDR3 is TGTGCCAGCAGGGTACTCAGGGGTTCGACTAATGAAAAACTGTTTTTT.

Here the CDR3 reads CASSWKGRHTEAFF. The CDR3 bases are TGTGCCAGCAGTTGGAAAGGGAGGCACACTGAAGCTTTCTTT. This chain links TRBV27 with TRBJ1-1; D call uncertain. The CDR3 length is 14 residues. Germline V gene lookup returns CDR1 MNHEY and CDR2 SMNVEV (reference sequence). The V end lost 4 bases, the J end lost 3 bases, and 12 bases lay between the germline ends.

V usage is TRBV3-1 and J usage is TRBJ2-5; D may match TRBD1 or TRBD2 (5 bases each). V shed 3 bases and J shed 1 base, with 15 bases lying between them. The CDR3 is made up of 16 amino acids. Per the germline V gene, CDR1 is LGHDT and CDR2 is YNNKEL (reference sequence). The CDR3 spells CASSQERGSGQETQYF. CDR3 bases: TGTGCCAGCAGCCAGGAGAGGGGTTCCGGCCAAGAGACCCAGTACTTC.

The chain uses TRBV28 and TRBJ1-2, with 9 bases fitting TRBD1. Germline assignment: CDR1 MDHEN and CDR2 SYDVKM. The CDR3 has 15 amino acids. The trim removed 4 bases at V and 0 bases at J, leaving 3 bases unmatched. In nucleotides, the CDR3 is TGTGCCAGCAGTTACCGGGACAGGGCTAACTATGGCTACACCTTC. Translated, it gives CASSYRDRANYGYTF.

This clonotype was counted a few times. The chain has TRBV6-5 and TRBJ2-7; D perhaps matches TRBD1 (6 bases). The ends were cut back, 0 bases at V and 4 bases at J, with 13 bases in the middle. Per germline, CDR1 MNHEY and CDR2 SVGAGI. The CDR3 totals 15 residues. The CDR3 reads CASSYSPGHGYEQYF. The DNA of the CDR3 is TGTGCCAGCAGTTACTCTCCGGGACACGGGTACGAGCAGTACTTC.

The genes are TRBV9 and TRBJ1-2; tentative D call: TRBD1 (6 bases). CDR1 is SGDLS and CDR2 is YYNGEE in the germline V gene. Trimming left V 0 bases short and J 4 bases short, with 19 bases between. This CDR3 has 17 residues. The CDR3: CASSVEPTGSPLYGYTF. The CDR3 coding sequence is TGTGCCAGCAGCGTAGAACCCACAGGGAGTCCACTCTATGGCTACACCTTC.

This clonotype was counted only a few times. V is TRBV20-1 and J is TRBJ1-3, with D unresolved. CDR1 DFQATT and CDR2 SNEGSKA come from the germline V gene (reference sequence). The V end was cut by 0 bases, the J end by 0 bases, with 3 bases between. The CDR3 extends over 13 amino acids. CDR3 bases: TGCAGTGCTAGAGAGGCCTCTGGAAACACCATATATTTT. It encodes CSAREASGNTIYF.

This clonotype was seen at least ten times. This chain uses TRBV28 with TRBJ2-1; TRBD2 matches at 7 bases. J lost 0 bases, V lost 7 bases, and 3 bases had no gene match. CDR3 length: 14 residues. Germline lookup yields CDR1 MDHEN and CDR2 SYDVKM. CDR3 in amino acids: CASTRGSSYNEQFF. The CDR3 nucleotides are TGTGCCAGCACCCGCGGGAGCTCCTACAATGAGCAGTTCTTC. Full variable domain (rest looked up from reference TRBV28 and TRBJ2-1): DVKVTQSSRYLVKRTGEKVFLECVQDMDHENMFWYRQDPGLGLRLIYFSYDVKMKEKGDIPEGYSVSREKKERFSLILESASTNQTSMYLCASTRGSSYNEQFFGPGTRLTVL.